What follows are 26 T cell receptor beta chains derived from one specimen sequenced in a study of blood T cell repertoires in COVID-19. The protocol was immunoSEQ multiplex PCR, while the TCRdb copy is restricted to in-frame clones and leaves out a portion. The repertoire holds more than 300,000 clones, with about 90% as singletons. Source material: peripheral blood. These receptors were obtained from a man aged 18 to 29 who had recovered from COVID-19.

About this clone: The junction departs from germline at one end; a sequencing error may be responsible. The CDR3 is CASNPLVTSSNEQFF. The CDR3 DNA reads TGTGCCAGCAACCCTCTAGTGACGTCCTCCAATGAGCAGTTCTTC. This rearrangement joins TRBV11-1 to TRBJ2-1; unclear D gene. CDR1 and CDR2 from the germline V gene are SGHAT and FQDESV (reference sequence). This CDR3 spans 15 amino acids.

V is TRBV11-2 and J is TRBJ2-1; 10 bases line up with TRBD2. This CDR3 has 17 amino acids. In germline, CDR1 is SGHAT, CDR2 FQNNGV. V lost 2 bases and J lost 4; bases outside the gene matches: 8. In DNA, the CDR3 is TGTGCCAGCAGCTTAAGGCCGGGGACTAGCGCATACAATGAGCAGTTCTTC. Its translation is CASSLRPGTSAYNEQFF.

The chain employs TRBV13 and TRBJ2-3; 9 bases map to TRBD2. This CDR3 is 16 amino acids long. Germline V gene data show CDR1 as PRHDT and CDR2 as FYEKMQ (reference sequence). J gave up 3 bases and V 4 bases, and 8 bases lay outside the gene matches. CDR3 in amino acids: CASSSIAGARTDTQYF. The CDR3 DNA reads TGTGCCAGCAGCTCAATAGCGGGAGCTAGAACAGATACGCAGTATTTT.

V gene TRBV10-2 combines with J gene TRBJ1-1; D ambiguous. Germline CDR1 reads WSHSY; CDR2 reads SAAADI. The CDR3 is made up of 14 amino acids. Between the trimmed V and J ends, which lost 0 bases and 2 bases, there was a span of 7 bases. CDR3 amino acids: CASSESLGNTEAFF. CDR3 nucleotide sequence: TGCGCCAGCAGTGAGTCACTCGGTAACACTGAAGCTTTCTTT.

The V gene is TRBV18, the J gene TRBJ2-7; TRBD2 matches 8 bases. After removal of 2 bases from V and 4 bases from J, the junction contained 4 bases not matched to a gene. This CDR3 region has 14 residues. CDR1 KGHSH and CDR2 LQKENI come from the germline V gene. The CDR3 sequence is CASSPTGGVYEQYF. The CDR3 DNA reads as TGTGCCAGCTCACCAACGGGGGGGGTTTACGAGCAGTACTTC.

This clone has just a few counts. J is TRBJ2-7 and V is TRBV7-8; a possible D gene is TRBD2 (5 bases). Per the germline V gene, CDR1 is SGHVS and CDR2 is FQNEAQ. CDR3 length: 15 residues. V lost 5 bases and J lost 0, with 14 bases in between. CDR3 residues: CASSPVTGTSYEQYF. The CDR3 DNA sequence: TGTGCCAGCAGCCCAGTTACGGGAACCTCCTACGAGCAGTACTTC.

V usage is TRBV18 and J usage is TRBJ1-1, with 8 bases that match TRBD1. CDR1 KGHSH and CDR2 LQKENI come from the germline V gene. V lost 6 bases, J lost 7 bases, and 7 bases stayed unmatched. The CDR3 is 13 amino acids. In DNA form, the CDR3 reads TGTGCCAGCTCCCGTGACAGGGGAATTGAAGCTTTCTTT. It specifies CASSRDRGIEAFF.

The rearrangement joins TRBV6-5 to TRBJ1-2, with 8 nucleotides matching TRBD1. Trimming took 6 bases from V and 3 from J; bases not matched to a gene: 6. Looked up from germline, CDR1 is MNHEY and CDR2 is SVGAGI. CDR3 length: 14 residues. Here the CDR3 reads CASRGTGTYYGYTF. The CDR3 DNA reads TGTGCCAGCAGGGGGACAGGAACCTACTATGGCTACACCTTC.

This clone was detected once. V and J are TRBV2 and TRBJ2-1, with a tentative D call TRBD2 (5 bases). The ends were cut back, 6 bases at V and 4 bases at J, with 13 bases in the middle. CDR1 SNHLY and CDR2 FYNNEI come from the germline V gene. CDR3 size: 14 residues. DNA for the CDR3: TGTGCCAGCAGGACGGGGATGGGGTACAATGAGCAGTTCTTC. It is translated as CASRTGMGYNEQFF.

The rearrangement links TRBV27 to TRBJ1-5, with a tentative D call TRBD1 (5 bases). This CDR3 is 15 amino acids long. With 7 bases removed from V and 0 bases from J, the gap between germline ends came to 13 bases. The germline CDR1 and CDR2 sequences are MNHEY and SMNVEV (reference sequence). The CDR3 DNA reads TGTGCCAGCACTGCTGGGGCCCATAGCAATCAGCCCCAGCATTTT. Protein sequence: CASTAGAHSNQPQHF.

The rearrangement joins TRBV19 to TRBJ1-3; D may be TRBD1 (5 bases). CDR3 length equals 17 residues. V was trimmed by 3 bases and J by 0 bases, leaving 15 bases between them. Germline V gene data show CDR1 as LNHDA and CDR2 as SQIVND (reference sequence). The CDR3 reads CASSIQGPSDSGNTIYF. The DNA of the CDR3 is TGTGCCAGTAGTATTCAGGGCCCATCCGACTCTGGAAACACCATATATTTT.

This rearrangement joins TRBV27 to TRBJ1-1, with 7 bases fitting TRBD1. Looked up from germline, CDR1 is MNHEY and CDR2 is SMNVEV (reference sequence). The V and J ends lost 4 bases and 5 bases, in that order; junction bases with no gene match: 7. This CDR3 has 14 amino acids. As DNA, the CDR3 is TGTGCCAGCAGTTACGTACAGGGGCGAACTGAAGCTTTCTTT. It translates to CASSYVQGRTEAFF.

The V gene is TRBV29-1, the J gene TRBJ1-1; D gene ambiguous. V dropped 3 bases and J dropped 4 bases, with 9 bases sitting between them. CDR3 length: 12 amino acids. Germline assignment: CDR1 SQVTM and CDR2 ANQGSEA. The CDR3 DNA reads as TGCAGCGTTGATCCCGATAGCACTGAAGCTTTCTTT. Amino acids: CSVDPDSTEAFF.

The chain combines TRBV7-8 with TRBJ2-3; a possible D gene is TRBD1 (5 bases). Between the trimmed V and J ends, which lost 8 bases and 4 bases, there was a span of 19 bases. The germline CDR1 and CDR2 sequences are SGHVS and FQNEAQ. The CDR3 runs to 15 residues. CDR3 residues: CASVSQVTVSDTQYF. The CDR3 DNA reads TGTGCCAGCGTATCACAGGTCACGGTGTCAGATACGCAGTATTTT.

This clone showed up just a few times. This chain joins TRBV2 and TRBJ2-2; 7 nucleotides agree with TRBD2. The germline V gene encodes CDR1 SNHLY and CDR2 FYNNEI. J lost 6 bases, V lost 0 bases, and 10 bases had no gene match. CDR3 size: 17 residues. The CDR3 spells CASSEAVTSLAPGELFF. CDR3 DNA: TGTGCCAGCAGTGAAGCGGTGACTAGCTTAGCCCCCGGGGAGCTGTTTTTT.

The chain employs TRBV4-1 and TRBJ2-5; 8 bases map to TRBD2. V dropped 3 bases and J dropped 5; count of bases not matched to a gene: 11. The CDR3 is 16 residues long. Germline CDR1 MGHRA, CDR2 YSYEKL. CDR3 in DNA: TGCGCCAGCAGCCATCTAGGGAGCGGGAGCTACGAGACCCAGTACTTC. Its protein is CASSHLGSGSYETQYF.

The chain links TRBV7-9 to TRBJ2-6; D remains ambiguous. Germline CDR1 and CDR2: SEHNR and FQNEAQ (reference sequence). V lost 5 bases to trimming and J lost 0 bases, with 5 bases between them. This CDR3 is built from 14 residues. The DNA of the CDR3 is TGTGCCAGCAGCCCGAGCTCTGGGGCCAACGTCCTGACTTTC. Its translation: CASSPSSGANVLTF.

The rearrangement links TRBV6-2 or TRBV6-3 to TRBJ1-1; no firm D call. The CDR3 totals 12 residues. Germline V lookup: CDR1 MNHEY, CDR2 SVGEGT. Trimming took off 3 bases at V and 6 bases at J, with 8 bases between the two ends. CDR3 residues: CASSYLRAEAFF. CDR3 nucleotide sequence: TGTGCCAGCAGTTATTTGCGAGCTGAAGCTTTCTTT.

The chain couples TRBV6-1 to TRBJ1-2, with D hard to call. This CDR3 spans 13 amino acids. Germline V gene lookup returns CDR1 MNHNS and CDR2 SASEGT. The V gene lost 1 base and the J gene lost 8 bases, with 11 bases spanning the gap. Written as DNA, the CDR3 is TGTGCCAGCAGTGAAGACGCGGGAAGAGGCTACACCTTC. Translating gives CASSEDAGRGYTF.

The chain combines TRBV5-8 with TRBJ2-1; TRBD2 might be the D (5 bases). The germline V and J ends were trimmed by 0 bases and 0 bases, with 10 bases remaining between them. CDR1 and CDR2 (germline): SGHTS, YDEGEE. CDR3 size: 16 residues. The CDR3 sequence is CASSLVRGYSYNEQFF. In DNA, the CDR3 is TGTGCCAGCAGCTTGGTTAGAGGGTACTCCTACAATGAGCAGTTCTTC.

The chain joins TRBV9 to TRBJ1-2; 11 bases align to TRBD1. Germline V gives CDR1 SGDLS, CDR2 YYNGEE. The ends lost 4 bases at V and 4 bases at J; junction bases unmatched: 6. CDR3 length equals 15 residues. CDR3 bases: TGTGCCAGCAGCCCTAGGACAGGGGGCAGCTATGGCTACACCTTC. This encodes CASSPRTGGSYGYTF.

The chain carries TRBV5-4 and TRBJ2-7; 10 bases fit TRBD2. This CDR3 region has 16 residues. Per the germline V gene, CDR1 is SGHNT and CDR2 is YYREEE (reference sequence). V gave up 3 bases and J gave up 2 bases; unmatched junction bases: 8. For the CDR3, the DNA is TGTGCCAGCAGCTCCGGGGGGCTAGCGGGGGCCTACGAGCAGTACTTC. Amino acid sequence: CASSSGGLAGAYEQYF.

The genes are TRBV10-3 and TRBJ2-7, with TRBD1 matching 12 bases. The V segment lost 3 bases and the J segment 5 bases; nucleotides outside the gene matches: 5. Germline loops: CDR1 ENHRY, CDR2 SYGVKD. CDR3 length equals 15 residues. The CDR3 loop is CAISEPGQGAHEQYF. In nucleotides, the CDR3 is TGTGCCATCAGTGAACCGGGACAGGGGGCACACGAGCAGTACTTC.

The rearrangement links TRBV18 to TRBJ1-2; D perhaps matches TRBD1 (6 bases). V lost 4 bases, J lost 4 bases, and 16 bases lay in between. The CDR3 runs to 15 residues. CDR1 is KGHSH, CDR2 LQKENI, per germline. CDR3 residues: CASSQRTDRTYGYTF. Here the CDR3 DNA reads TGTGCCAGCTCACAACGCACGGACAGAACCTATGGCTACACCTTC.

DNA for the CDR3: TGTGCCAGCACCTATGGGGGGGCCCTTAACTATGGCTACACCTTC. As protein: CASTYGGALNYGYTF. The chain uses TRBV6-5 and TRBJ1-2; perhaps TRBD1 as D (6 bases). V lost 7 bases and J 1 base, leaving 16 bases between the germline ends. Germline lookup yields CDR1 MNHEY and CDR2 SVGAGI. The length of the CDR3 is 15 residues.

The rearrangement links TRBV19 to TRBJ2-3; possible D gene TRBD2, 5 bases. The CDR3 is made up of 14 amino acids. In germline, CDR1 is LNHDA, CDR2 SQIVND (reference sequence). The ends were cut back, 3 bases at V and 8 bases at J, with 15 bases in the middle. CDR3 DNA sequence: TGTGCCAGTAGTATGATGGGAGAGGGTGGTACGCAGTATTTT. Residues: CASSMMGEGGTQYF. Full variable domain (rest looked up from reference TRBV19 and TRBJ2-3): DGGITQSPKYLFRKEGQNVTLSCEQNLNHDAMYWYRQDPGQGLRLIYYSQIVNDFQKGDIAEGYSVSREKKESFPLTVTSAQKNPTAFYLCASSMMGEGGTQYFGPGTRLTVL.